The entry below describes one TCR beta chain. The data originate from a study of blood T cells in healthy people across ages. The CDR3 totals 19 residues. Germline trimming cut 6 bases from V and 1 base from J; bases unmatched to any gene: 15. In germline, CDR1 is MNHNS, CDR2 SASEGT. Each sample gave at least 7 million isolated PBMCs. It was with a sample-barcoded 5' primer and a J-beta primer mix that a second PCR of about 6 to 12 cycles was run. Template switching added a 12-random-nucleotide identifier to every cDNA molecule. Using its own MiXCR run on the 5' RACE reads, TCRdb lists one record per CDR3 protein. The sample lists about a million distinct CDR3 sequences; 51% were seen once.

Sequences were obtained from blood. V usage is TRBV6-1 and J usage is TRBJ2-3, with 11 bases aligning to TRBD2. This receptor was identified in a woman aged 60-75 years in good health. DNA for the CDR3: TGTGCCAGCAGCCGGTTACTAGCGGGAGATTTGGGTGGCACAGATACGCAGTATTTT. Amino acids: CASSRLLAGDLGGTDTQYF.